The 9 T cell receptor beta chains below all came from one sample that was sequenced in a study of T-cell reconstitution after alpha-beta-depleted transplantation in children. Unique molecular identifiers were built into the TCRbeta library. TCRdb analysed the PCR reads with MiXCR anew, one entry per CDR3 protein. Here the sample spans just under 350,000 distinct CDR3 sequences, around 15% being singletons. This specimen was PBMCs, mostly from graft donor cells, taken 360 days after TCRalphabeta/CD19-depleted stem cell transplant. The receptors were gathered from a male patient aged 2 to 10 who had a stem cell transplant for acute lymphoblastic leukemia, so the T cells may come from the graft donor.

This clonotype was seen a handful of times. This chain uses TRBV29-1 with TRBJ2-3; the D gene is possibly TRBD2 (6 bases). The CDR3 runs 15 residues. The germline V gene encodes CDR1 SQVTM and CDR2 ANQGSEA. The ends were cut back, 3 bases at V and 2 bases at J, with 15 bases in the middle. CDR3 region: CSVDRDLDNTDTQYF. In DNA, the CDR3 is TGCAGCGTTGACAGGGACTTAGATAACACAGATACGCAGTATTTT.

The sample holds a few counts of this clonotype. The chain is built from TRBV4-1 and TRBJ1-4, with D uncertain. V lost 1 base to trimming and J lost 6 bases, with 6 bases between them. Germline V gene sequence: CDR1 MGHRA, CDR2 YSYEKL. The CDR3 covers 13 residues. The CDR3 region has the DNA TGCGCCAGCAGCCAAGTCGGGGATGAAAAACTGTTTTTT. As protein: CASSQVGDEKLFF.

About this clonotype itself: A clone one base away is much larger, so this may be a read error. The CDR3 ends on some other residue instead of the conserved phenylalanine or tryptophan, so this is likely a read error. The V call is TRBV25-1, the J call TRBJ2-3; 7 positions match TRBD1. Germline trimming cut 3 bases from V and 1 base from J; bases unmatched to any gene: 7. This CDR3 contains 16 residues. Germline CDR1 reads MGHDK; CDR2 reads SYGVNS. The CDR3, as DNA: TGTGCCAGCAGTGAGGGACAGAGGCTCCGCACAGATACGCAGTATTCT. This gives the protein CASSEGQRLRTDTQYS.

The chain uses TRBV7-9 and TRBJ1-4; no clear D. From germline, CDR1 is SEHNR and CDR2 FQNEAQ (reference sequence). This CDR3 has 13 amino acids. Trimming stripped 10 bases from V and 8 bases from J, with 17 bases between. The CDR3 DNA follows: TGTGCCACCAAGCAACCCCCGGGGGAAAAACTGTTTTTT. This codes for CATKQPPGEKLFF. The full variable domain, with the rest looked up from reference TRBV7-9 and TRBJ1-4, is DTGVSQNPRHKITKRGQNVTFRCDPISEHNRLYWYRQTLGQGPEFLTYFQNEAQLEKSRLLSDRFSAERPKGSFSTLEIQRTEQGDSAMYLCATKQPPGEKLFFGSGTQLSVL.

The chain's CDR3 is CASSFFDEQFF. The DNA of the CDR3 is TGTGCCAGCAGCTTTTTCGATGAGCAGTTCTTC. The chain employs TRBV7-9 and TRBJ2-1, with D uncertain. CDR3 length: 11 residues. Germline lookup yields CDR1 SEHNR and CDR2 FQNEAQ (reference sequence). V lost 3 bases and J lost 8, with 5 bases in between.

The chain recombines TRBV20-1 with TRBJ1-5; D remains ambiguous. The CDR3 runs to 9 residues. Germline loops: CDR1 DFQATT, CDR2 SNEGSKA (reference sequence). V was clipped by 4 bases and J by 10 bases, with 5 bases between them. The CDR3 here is CSANCPQHF. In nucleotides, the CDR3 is TGCAGTGCTAATTGCCCCCAGCATTTT.

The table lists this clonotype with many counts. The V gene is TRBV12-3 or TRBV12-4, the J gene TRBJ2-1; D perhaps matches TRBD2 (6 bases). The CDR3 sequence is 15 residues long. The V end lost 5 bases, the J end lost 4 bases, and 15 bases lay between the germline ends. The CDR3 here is CASSPSAGPYNEQFF. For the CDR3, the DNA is TGTGCCAGCAGTCCTTCGGCGGGGCCTTACAATGAGCAGTTCTTC.

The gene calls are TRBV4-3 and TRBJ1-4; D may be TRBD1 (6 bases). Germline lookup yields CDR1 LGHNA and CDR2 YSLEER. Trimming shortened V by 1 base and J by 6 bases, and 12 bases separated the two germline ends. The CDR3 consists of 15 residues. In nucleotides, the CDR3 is TGCGCCAGCAGCCAAGCTCCAGGGGTTGATGAAAAACTGTTTTTT. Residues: CASSQAPGVDEKLFF.

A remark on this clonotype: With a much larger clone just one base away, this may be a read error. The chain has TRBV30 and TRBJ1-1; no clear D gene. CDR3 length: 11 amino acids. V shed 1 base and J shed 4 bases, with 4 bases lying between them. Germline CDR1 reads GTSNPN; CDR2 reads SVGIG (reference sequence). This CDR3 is CAWSGSTEAFF. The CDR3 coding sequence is TGTGCCTGGAGTGGGTCCACTGAAGCTTTCTTT.